This entry lists 9 T cell receptor beta chains sequenced from one sample in a study of read filtering for tumor transcriptome and immune sequencing. From 300 to 450 ng of RNA, a library with molecular barcoded alpha/delta and beta/gamma adaptors was made. TCRdb re-analysed the reads in MiXCR, keeping a single row per CDR3 protein. The sample yields tens of thousands of distinct CDR3 sequences, roughly 15% seen once. The sequenced sample was a population of CD138-negative cells sorted from bone marrow. These receptors came from a donor at least 40 years old with multiple myeloma.

This clonotype was observed at least ten times. The chain uses TRBV3-1 and TRBJ2-7; TRBD2 is a possible D gene (5 bases). CDR3 length equals 14 residues. Deletions cut 1 base from V and 3 bases from J, with 10 bases between. Per the germline V gene, CDR1 is LGHDT and CDR2 is YNNKEL (reference sequence). The CDR3 spells CASSQVDGLYEQYF. The CDR3 DNA is TGTGCCAGCAGCCAAGTGGACGGACTCTACGAGCAGTACTTC.

This clonotype was seen a few times. The rearrangement links TRBV5-1 to TRBJ2-7; D possibly matches TRBD1 or TRBD2 (6 bases each). V lost 3 bases and J lost 8, with 15 bases in between. Per germline, CDR1 SGHRS and CDR2 YFSETQ. The CDR3 loop spans 13 amino acids. In nucleotides, the CDR3 is TGCGCCAGCAGCTGGGTAGGAGGGGACAAGCAGTACTTC. Protein product: CASSWVGGDKQYF. Combining the CDR3 with reference TRBV5-1 and TRBJ2-7 gives the whole variable domain KAGVTQTPRYLIKTRGQQVTLSCSPISGHRSVSWYQQTPGQGLQFLFEYFSETQRNKGNFPGRFSGRQFSNSRSEMNVSTLELGDSALYLCASSWVGGDKQYFGPGTRLTVT.

This clonotype was seen repeatedly, ten times or more. The CDR3 reads CASSLGTSGSYEQFF. CDR3 bases: TGTGCCAGCAGCTTAGGGACTAGCGGGAGTTATGAGCAGTTCTTC. This rearrangement joins TRBV11-2 to TRBJ2-1; 13 bases agree with TRBD2. The V segment lost 1 base and the J segment 8 bases; nucleotides outside the gene matches: 2. Per germline, CDR1 SGHAT and CDR2 FQNNGV. The CDR3 has 15 residues.

This clonotype occurred many times. The V and J genes are TRBV7-9 and TRBJ1-6; D might be TRBD1 (5 bases). V was pared by 5 bases and J by 6 bases, with 11 bases between. The CDR3 spans 14 residues. The germline V gene has CDR1 SEHNR and CDR2 FQNEAQ (reference sequence). This CDR3 reads CASSTGTLNSPLHF. The DNA for the CDR3 is TGTGCCAGCAGCACCGGGACCCTTAATTCACCCCTCCACTTT. The variable domain in full, with the rest retrieved from reference TRBV7-9 and TRBJ1-6, is DTGVSQNPRHKITKRGQNVTFRCDPISEHNRLYWYRQTLGQGPEFLTYFQNEAQLEKSRLLSDRFSAERPKGSFSTLEIQRTEQGDSAMYLCASSTGTLNSPLHFGNGTRLTVT.

With respect to this clonotype: One end of the junction varies from germline; a read error may be responsible. The chain combines TRBV28 with TRBJ1-3; no firm D call. This CDR3 is built from 18 residues. CDR1 MDHEN and CDR2 SYDVKM come from the germline V gene. The CDR3 here is CASRLWSGLDGVGNTIYF. The CDR3 DNA reads TGTGCCAGCAGATTATGGTCTGGGTTGGACGGCGTAGGAAACACCATATATTTT.

This clonotype was seen ten or more times. The chain has TRBV3-1 and TRBJ2-7; TRBD2 is a possible D gene (6 bases). V shed 2 bases and J shed 0 bases, with 11 bases lying between them. From germline, CDR1 is LGHDT and CDR2 YNNKEL (reference sequence). CDR3 length equals 15 residues. The CDR3 nucleotides read TGTGCCAGCAGCCAACAAGCGGGTACCTCCTACGAGCAGTACTTC. It yields the protein CASSQQAGTSYEQYF.

In its sample, this clonotype was seen many times. The chain carries TRBV4-1 and TRBJ1-5; D gene uncertain. Trimming pared 5 bases from V and 4 bases from J, leaving 12 bases between. Germline V gives CDR1 MGHRA, CDR2 YSYEKL. This CDR3 region has 14 residues. CDR3 region: CASSKGGGNQPQHF. In DNA, the CDR3 is TGCGCCAGCAGCAAGGGTGGAGGTAATCAGCCCCAGCATTTT.

This clonotype was found many times. J is TRBJ2-5 and V is TRBV5-1; 9 positions agree with TRBD1. Germline V gene lookup returns CDR1 SGHRS and CDR2 YFSETQ. V was clipped by 4 bases and J by 2 bases; unmatched bases: 6. The CDR3 has 15 amino acids. The CDR3 sequence is CASSRNGQGQETQYF. In DNA form, the CDR3 reads TGCGCCAGCAGCCGAAATGGACAGGGGCAAGAGACCCAGTACTTC.

The sample holds many counts of this clonotype. V and J are TRBV6-1 and TRBJ2-7, with 7 bases aligning to TRBD1. This CDR3 is built from 15 residues. Per germline, CDR1 MNHNS and CDR2 SASEGT. The V gene end was trimmed by 5 bases and the J gene end by 5 bases; junction bases not matched to a gene: 12. The CDR3 nucleotides read TGTGCCAGCAGTTCCTCGAGACAGGGAAGGGACGAGCAGTACTTC. Translating gives CASSSSRQGRDEQYF.